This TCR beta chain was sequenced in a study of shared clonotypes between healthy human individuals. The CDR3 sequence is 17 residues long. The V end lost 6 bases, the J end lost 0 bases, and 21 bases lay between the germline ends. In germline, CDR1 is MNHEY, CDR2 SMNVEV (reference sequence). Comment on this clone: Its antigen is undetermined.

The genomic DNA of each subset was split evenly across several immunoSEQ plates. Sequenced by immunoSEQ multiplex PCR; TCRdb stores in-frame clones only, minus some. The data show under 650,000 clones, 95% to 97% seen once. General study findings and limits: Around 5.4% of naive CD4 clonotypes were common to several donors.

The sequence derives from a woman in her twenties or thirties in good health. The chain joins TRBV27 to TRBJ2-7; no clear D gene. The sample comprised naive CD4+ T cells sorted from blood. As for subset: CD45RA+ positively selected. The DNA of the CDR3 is TGTGCCAGCAGAATGACGGCTCCCAATGGAAACTCCTACGAGCAGTACTTC. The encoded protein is CASRMTAPNGNSYEQYF.